This T cell receptor beta chain was sequenced for a study of T cell responses to AZD1222 COVID-19 vaccine. Whole-study findings and limits: Recipients of two AZD1222 doses showed rising Spike-specific TCR breadth and depth.

TCRdb's table, derived via immunoSEQ multiplex PCR, lists solely in-frame clones and lacks some. Of just under 150,000 clones in the sample, over 85% were seen once. The CDR3 is 14 residues long. V lost 6 bases, J lost 7 bases, and 10 bases stayed unmatched. From germline, CDR1 is MNHEY and CDR2 SVGAGI. Comments on this clone: As yet, its antigen is unknown.

The rearrangement joins TRBV6-5 to TRBJ1-1; 8 bases fit TRBD1. The sample here was peripheral blood, taken 28 days after the second AZD1222 dose. The TCR was taken from an adult who received the AZD1222 COVID-19 vaccine. CDR3 residues: CASSHTGGVNEAFF. The CDR3 DNA sequence: TGTGCCAGCAGCCACACAGGGGGAGTCAATGAAGCTTTCTTT.